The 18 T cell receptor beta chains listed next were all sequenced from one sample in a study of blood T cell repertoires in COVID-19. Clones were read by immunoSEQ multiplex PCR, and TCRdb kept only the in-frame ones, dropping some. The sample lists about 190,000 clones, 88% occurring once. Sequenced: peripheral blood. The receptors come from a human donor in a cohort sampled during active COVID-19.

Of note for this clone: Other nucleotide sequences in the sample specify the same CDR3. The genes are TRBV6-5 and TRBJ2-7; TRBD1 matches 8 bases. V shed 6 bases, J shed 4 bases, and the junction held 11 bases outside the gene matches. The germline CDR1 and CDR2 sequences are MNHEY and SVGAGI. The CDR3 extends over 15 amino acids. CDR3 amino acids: CASRRDRWIAYEQYF. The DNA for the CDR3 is TGTGCCAGCAGGAGGGACAGGTGGATTGCTTACGAGCAGTACTTC.

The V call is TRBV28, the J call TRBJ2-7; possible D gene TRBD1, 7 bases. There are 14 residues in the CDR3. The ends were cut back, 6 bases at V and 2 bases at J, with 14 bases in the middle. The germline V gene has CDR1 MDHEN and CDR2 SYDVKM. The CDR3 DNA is TGTGCCAGCAGACCGACAGGGAGGACCTACGAGCAGTACTTC. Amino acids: CASRPTGRTYEQYF.

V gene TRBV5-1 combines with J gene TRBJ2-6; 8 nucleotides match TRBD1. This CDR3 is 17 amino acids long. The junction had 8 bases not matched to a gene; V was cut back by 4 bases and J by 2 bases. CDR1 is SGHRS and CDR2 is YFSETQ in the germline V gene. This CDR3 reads CASSPRQGRTGANVLTF. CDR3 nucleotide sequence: TGCGCCAGCAGCCCAAGACAGGGGCGCACTGGGGCCAACGTCCTGACTTTC.

CDR3 DNA: TGCGCCAGCACCCGGGGGGAGGCCCAGTACTTC. Protein: CASTRGEAQYF. V and J are TRBV23-1 and TRBJ2-5, with TRBD2 identical over 7 bases. TRBV23-1 is labeled an ORF, and its function is uncertain. The ends lost 7 bases at V and 9 bases at J; junction bases unmatched: 5. CDR3 length: 11 amino acids.

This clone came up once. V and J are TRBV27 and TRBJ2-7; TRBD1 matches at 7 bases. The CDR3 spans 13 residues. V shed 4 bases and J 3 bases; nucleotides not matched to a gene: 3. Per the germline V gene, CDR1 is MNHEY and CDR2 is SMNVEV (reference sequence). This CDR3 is CASSSRDSYEQYF. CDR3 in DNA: TGTGCCAGCAGTTCAAGGGACAGCTACGAGCAGTACTTC.

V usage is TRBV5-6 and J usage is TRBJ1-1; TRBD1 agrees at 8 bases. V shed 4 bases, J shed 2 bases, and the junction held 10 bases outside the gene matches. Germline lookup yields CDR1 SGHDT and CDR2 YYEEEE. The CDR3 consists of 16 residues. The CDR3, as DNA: TGTGCCAGCAGCCCTGAGACAGGGGCCAGTAACACTGAAGCTTTCTTT. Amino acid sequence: CASSPETGASNTEAFF. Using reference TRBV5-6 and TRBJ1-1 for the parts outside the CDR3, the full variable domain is DAGVTQSPTHLIKTRGQQVTLRCSPKSGHDTVSWYQQALGQGPQFIFQYYEEEERQRGNFPDRFSGHQFPNYSSELNVNALLLGDSALYLCASSPETGASNTEAFFGQGTRLTVV.

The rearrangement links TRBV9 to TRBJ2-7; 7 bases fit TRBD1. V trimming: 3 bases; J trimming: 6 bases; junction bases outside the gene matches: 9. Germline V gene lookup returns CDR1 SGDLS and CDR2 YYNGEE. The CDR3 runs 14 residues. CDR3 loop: CASSADLTGAEQYF. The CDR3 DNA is TGTGCCAGCAGCGCGGATCTCACAGGGGCCGAGCAGTACTTC.

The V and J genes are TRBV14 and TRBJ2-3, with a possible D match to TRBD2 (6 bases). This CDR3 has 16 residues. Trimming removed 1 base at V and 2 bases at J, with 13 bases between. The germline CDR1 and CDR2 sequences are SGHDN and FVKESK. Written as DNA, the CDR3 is TGTGCCAGCAGCCAAGTGGCAGGGACTTACACAGATACGCAGTATTTT. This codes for CASSQVAGTYTDTQYF.

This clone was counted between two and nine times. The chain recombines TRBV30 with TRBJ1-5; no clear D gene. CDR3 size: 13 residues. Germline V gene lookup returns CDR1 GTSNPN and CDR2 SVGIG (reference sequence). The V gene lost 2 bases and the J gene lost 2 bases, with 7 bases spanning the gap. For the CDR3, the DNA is TGTGCCTGGAGTACGGCGGGCAATCAGCCCCAGCATTTT. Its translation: CAWSTAGNQPQHF.

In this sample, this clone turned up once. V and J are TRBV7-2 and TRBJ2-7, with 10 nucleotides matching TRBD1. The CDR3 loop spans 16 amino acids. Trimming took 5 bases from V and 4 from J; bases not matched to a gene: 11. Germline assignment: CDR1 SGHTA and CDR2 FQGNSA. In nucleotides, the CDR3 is TGTGCCAGCAGCATTAGAGCCGGGACAGGGGCGTACGAGCAGTACTTC. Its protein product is CASSIRAGTGAYEQYF.

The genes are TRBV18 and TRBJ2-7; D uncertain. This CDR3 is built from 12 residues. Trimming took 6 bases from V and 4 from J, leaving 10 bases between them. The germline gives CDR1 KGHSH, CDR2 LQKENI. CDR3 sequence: CASSQIEYEQYF. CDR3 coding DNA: TGTGCCAGCTCCCAGATTGAATACGAGCAGTACTTC.

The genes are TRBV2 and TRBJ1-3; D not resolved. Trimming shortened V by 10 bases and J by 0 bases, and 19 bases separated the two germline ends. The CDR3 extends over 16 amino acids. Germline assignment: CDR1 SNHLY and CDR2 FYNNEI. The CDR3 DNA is TGTGCCACCTCCCCTAGATCGGTCTCCTCTGGAAACACCATATATTTT. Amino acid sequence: CATSPRSVSSGNTIYF.

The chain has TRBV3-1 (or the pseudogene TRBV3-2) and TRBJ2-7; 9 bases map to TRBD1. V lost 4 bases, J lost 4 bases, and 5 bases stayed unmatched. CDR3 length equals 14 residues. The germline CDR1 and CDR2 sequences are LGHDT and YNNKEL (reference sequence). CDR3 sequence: CASSLGQGTYEQYF. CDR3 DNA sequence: TGTGCCAGCAGCCTGGGACAGGGAACTTACGAGCAGTACTTC.

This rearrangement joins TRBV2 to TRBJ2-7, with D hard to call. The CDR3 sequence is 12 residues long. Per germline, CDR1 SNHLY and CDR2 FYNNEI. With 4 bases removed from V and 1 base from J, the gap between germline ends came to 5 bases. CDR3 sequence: CASSVQSYEQYF. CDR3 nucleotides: TGTGCCAGCAGTGTGCAGTCCTACGAGCAGTACTTC.

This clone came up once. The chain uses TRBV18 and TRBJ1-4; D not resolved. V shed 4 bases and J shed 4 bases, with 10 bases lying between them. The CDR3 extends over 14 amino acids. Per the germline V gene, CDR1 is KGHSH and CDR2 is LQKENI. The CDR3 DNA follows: TGTGCCAGCTCACAGCAGGTGAGTAATGAAAAACTGTTTTTT. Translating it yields CASSQQVSNEKLFF.

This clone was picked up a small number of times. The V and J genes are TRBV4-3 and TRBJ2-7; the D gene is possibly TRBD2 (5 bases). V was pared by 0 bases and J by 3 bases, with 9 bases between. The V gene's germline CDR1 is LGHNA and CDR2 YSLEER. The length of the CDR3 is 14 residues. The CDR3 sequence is CASSQEHSVYEQYF. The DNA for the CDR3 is TGCGCCAGCAGCCAAGAGCATAGCGTCTACGAGCAGTACTTC.

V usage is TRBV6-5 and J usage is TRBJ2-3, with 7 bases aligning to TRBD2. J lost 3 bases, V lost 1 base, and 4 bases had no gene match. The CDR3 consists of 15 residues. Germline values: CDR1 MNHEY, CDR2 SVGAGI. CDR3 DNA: TGTGCCAGCAGTTACTTGTCGGGGGGTACAGATACGCAGTATTTT. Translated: CASSYLSGGTDTQYF.

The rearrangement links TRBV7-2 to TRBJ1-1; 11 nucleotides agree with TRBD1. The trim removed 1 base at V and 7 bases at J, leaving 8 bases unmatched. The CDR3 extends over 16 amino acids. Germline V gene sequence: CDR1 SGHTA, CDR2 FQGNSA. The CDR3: CASSLGGGTGGLEAFF. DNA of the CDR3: TGTGCCAGCAGCTTAGGAGGGGGGACAGGGGGACTTGAAGCTTTCTTT.